This T cell receptor beta chain was sequenced in a study of tumor-infiltrating lymphocytes in localized non-small cell lung cancer (dated by TCRdb to about 2021). About the investigation overall: Patients whose samples were collected after neoadjuvant chemotherapy, as well as both smokers and never-smokers and several histologies, were included in the cohort. Each patient provided resected tumor tissue plus uninvolved lung tissue from the same patient, with the uninvolved lung tissue described as non-adjacent to the tumor. TCR sequencing was one of several integrated assays, alongside flow cytometry, multiplex immunofluorescence, RNA-seq, exome sequencing and proteomics, applied to the same patients. In total, the ICON cohort was made up of over a hundred surgical patients who had localized non-small cell lung cancer and whose tumors were resected. A total of approximately 50 patients were part of the paired comparison of immunoSEQ T-cell fraction between tumor and uninvolved lung. What the study reported, not specific to this receptor: Different pieces of the same tissue were used for different assays, so technical variation could not be separated from intratumor heterogeneity. The TCR-derived T-cell fraction showed no difference between the flow cytometry-defined immunotypes IM1 (good prognosis) and IM2 (poor prognosis). Assay coverage varied across patients depending on available tissue quantity, so only a subset of the cohort had TCR sequencing. Higher T cell infiltration in tumors than in uninvolved lung tissue was supported by TCRbeta sequencing, consistent with immunofluorescence CD3 counts.

The germline V gene (reference sequence) specifies MNHEY as CDR1 and SMNVEV as CDR2. The CDR3 numbers 14 residues from cysteine through phenylalanine. The entry retains the CDR3 DNA only, 42 bases that are in frame from base 1. V and J are truncated by 3 bases and 6 bases respectively, leaving an intervening sequence of 9 bases. The first patient joined ICON in early 2016, and enrollment wrapped up when the last patient was enrolled in September 2018. Fresh tumor and matched uninvolved tissue for in-depth immune analyses, including TCR sequencing, were collected from a subcohort of around 76 patients. No cell sorting was done, and TCR sequencing was instead run on DNA isolated from bulk tissue. The T-cell fraction in tumor and uninvolved lung tissue was provided by TCR sequencing with the immunoSEQ assay. The authors' pipeline ran thus. For survival analysis, patients were split into high (upper tertile) and low (lower two tertiles) T-cell fraction groups and compared by log-rank test. A signed-rank test was used to test differences in T-cell fraction between paired tumor and uninvolved lung samples. TCRdb obtained this table from immuneACCESS and retained in-frame rearrangements with V and J assigned. These tables miss some clones; where compared with another copy, unresolved V genes account for less than half of the shortfall, and the remainder is unexplained. That table gives V, J and clone size, and the DNA gave D and trimming. For this sample the table gives some 8,100 clones, of which about three fifths were detected only once. The ten largest clones take up 10% to 15% of the sample.

As concerns this clone: Its antigen has not been determined. Base-call qualities are not available, and no considerably larger clone is one nucleotide away.

The source of this sequence is a human donor with non-small cell lung cancer. The chain was built from TRBV27 and TRBJ1-6; the D gene cannot be named for sure. Input material: uninvolved lung tissue not adjacent to the tumor. DNA sequence: TGTGCCAGCAGTTTCCCAGGAACTAATTCACCCCTCCACTTT. Translated, this is CASSFPGTNSPLHF.